This entry describes one T cell receptor beta chain. Its antigen is currently unknown. TCR beta rearrangements were amplified from peripheral blood genomic DNA. These data belong to a study of T cell repertoires in aging, cancer and after chemotherapy. Study-level background: Patients with chronic lymphocytic leukemia were sampled before and after fludarabine- or bendamustine-based chemotherapy. Regarding the study as a whole: Loss of evenness, beyond lost richness, contributed to age-related TCR diversity decline in cancer patients.

A mixed TRB-A/B primer pool amplified rearranged TRB by multiplex touch-down PCR. TCRdb ran MiXCR on the multiplex PCR reads and lists one entry per CDR3 protein. The table includes thousands of distinct CDR3 sequences, 35% to 50% detected once. This sequence was found in a human donor with a blood cancer. Specimen: blood.

CDR3 nucleotides: TGTGCCAGCAGCTTAGGGTCGGGACAGGGTCTAACAGATACGCAGTATTTT. Translated, it gives CASSLGSGQGLTDTQYF. The chain employs TRBV7-6 and TRBJ2-3, with 9 nucleotides matching TRBD1. From germline, CDR1 is SGHVS and CDR2 FNYEAQ. After removal of 1 base from V and 3 bases from J, the junction contained 8 bases not matched to a gene. The CDR3 length is 17 residues.